Below are 16 T cell receptor beta chains sequenced from a single sample in a study of T cell responses to AZD1222 COVID-19 vaccine. Sequenced by immunoSEQ multiplex PCR; TCRdb stores in-frame clones only, minus some. Of 130,000 or so clones in the sample, about 93% were seen once. Sample: peripheral blood, taken on day 0 of AZD1222 vaccination. Source of these receptors: an adult in good health.

The chain links TRBV30 to TRBJ1-2; no definite D call. This CDR3 region has 13 residues. CDR1 and CDR2 (germline): GTSNPN, SVGIG (reference sequence). Trimming stripped 0 bases from V and 4 bases from J, with 9 bases between. The CDR3 DNA reads TGTGCCTGGAGTGTAGCAGGATTCTATGGCTACACCTTC. As protein: CAWSVAGFYGYTF.

V and J are TRBV28 and TRBJ1-6; D gene unclear. The length of the CDR3 is 16 residues. With 2 bases removed from V and 5 bases from J, the gap between germline ends came to 13 bases. Germline loops: CDR1 MDHEN, CDR2 SYDVKM. Written as DNA, the CDR3 is TGTGCCAGCAGTTTAGGTTGGAACGGGAATAATTCACCCCTCCACTTT. Residues: CASSLGWNGNNSPLHF.

The chain is built from TRBV30 and TRBJ1-4; 7 nucleotides align to TRBD1. CDR3 length equals 13 residues. The V gene end was trimmed by 2 bases and the J gene end by 5 bases; junction bases not matched to a gene: 2. Germline loops: CDR1 GTSNPN, CDR2 SVGIG (reference sequence). CDR3 region: CAWSPGGNEKLFF. The DNA of the CDR3 is TGTGCCTGGAGTCCAGGGGGAAATGAAAAACTGTTTTTT.

This chain joins TRBV4-1 and TRBJ1-4; D unresolved. Trimming stripped 1 base from V and 8 bases from J, with 14 bases between. Germline V gene data show CDR1 as MGHRA and CDR2 as YSYEKL. CDR3 length: 15 residues. The CDR3 loop reads CASSQGALLGEKLFF. CDR3 DNA: TGCGCCAGCAGCCAAGGTGCTCTTTTGGGGGAAAAACTGTTTTTT.

CDR3 DNA: TGTGCCAGCAGCCAAGGGGGGACAGATTCTATGGCTCGCACCTTC. The encoded protein is CASSQGGTDSMARTF. This chain connects TRBV14 to TRBJ1-2; TRBD1 matches at 7 bases. The CDR3 runs to 15 residues. The V gene end was trimmed by 1 base and the J gene end by 13 bases; junction bases not matched to a gene: 15. Germline loops: CDR1 SGHDN, CDR2 FVKESK.

The chain has TRBV7-9 and TRBJ2-1, with 9 positions matching TRBD2. There are 17 residues in the CDR3. Looked up from germline, CDR1 is SEHNR and CDR2 is FQNEAQ (reference sequence). V lost 6 bases, J lost 2 bases, and 11 bases stayed unmatched. The CDR3 region has the DNA TGTGCCAGCAGTCCTGGATGGCGGGAGGGGGCCTACAATGAGCAGTTCTTC. Translating gives CASSPGWREGAYNEQFF.

This sequence joins TRBV3-1 (or the pseudogene TRBV3-2) and TRBJ2-5, with D perhaps TRBD1 or TRBD2 (7 bases each). V was trimmed by 0 bases and J by 1 base, leaving 12 bases between them. Germline V gene data show CDR1 as LGHDT and CDR2 as YNNKEL (reference sequence). The CDR3 covers 16 residues. Here the CDR3 DNA reads TGTGCCAGCAGCCAAGACGTCAGGGGGGGCCAAGAGACCCAGTACTTC. Protein product: CASSQDVRGGQETQYF.

This chain connects TRBV5-6 to TRBJ2-1; D might be TRBD2 (6 bases). Between the trimmed V and J ends, which lost 10 bases and 3 bases, there was a span of 17 bases. In germline, CDR1 is SGHDT, CDR2 YYEEEE. This CDR3 spans 14 amino acids. In DNA, the CDR3 is TGTGCCTCCCAGGCGGGGAGAATCTACAATGAGCAGTTCTTC. It translates to CASQAGRIYNEQFF.

The rearrangement joins TRBV19 to TRBJ1-5, with D possibly being TRBD1 (6 bases). Deletions cut 9 bases from V and 3 bases from J, with 21 bases between. CDR1 is LNHDA and CDR2 is SQIVND in the germline V gene (reference sequence). CDR3 length: 16 residues. The CDR3 sequence: CASLPGHGLYNQPQHF. CDR3 in DNA: TGTGCCAGCTTACCGGGACACGGACTTTACAATCAGCCCCAGCATTTT.

This chain joins TRBV28 and TRBJ2-7; possible D gene TRBD2, 6 bases. The germline V gene has CDR1 MDHEN and CDR2 SYDVKM. The CDR3 totals 15 residues. The ends were cut back, 3 bases at V and 4 bases at J, with 16 bases in the middle. CDR3 sequence reads: CASSFSGSPMYEQYF. CDR3 sequence (DNA): TGTGCCAGCAGTTTTTCCGGGAGCCCCATGTACGAGCAGTACTTC. Complete variable domain (other parts from reference TRBV28 and TRBJ2-7): DVKVTQSSRYLVKRTGEKVFLECVQDMDHENMFWYRQDPGLGLRLIYFSYDVKMKEKGDIPEGYSVSREKKERFSLILESASTNQTSMYLCASSFSGSPMYEQYFGPGTRLTVT.

The gene calls are TRBV27 and TRBJ1-4; D gene ambiguous. V was cut by 6 bases and J by 0 bases, with 14 bases left in between. Germline values: CDR1 MNHEY, CDR2 SMNVEV (reference sequence). The CDR3 loop spans 16 amino acids. CDR3 nucleotide sequence: TGTGCCAGCAGAAGCCCCGGGAGTGCAACTAATGAAAAACTGTTTTTT. Its protein is CASRSPGSATNEKLFF.

V is TRBV13 and J is TRBJ1-3, with a possible D match to TRBD1 (5 bases). V gave up 5 bases and J gave up 0 bases, with 8 bases separating them. The CDR3 consists of 14 residues. CDR1 is PRHDT and CDR2 is FYEKMQ in the germline V gene (reference sequence). Here the CDR3 reads CASSPRGSGNTIYF. In DNA, the CDR3 is TGTGCCAGCAGCCCGAGGGGCTCTGGAAACACCATATATTTT. The entire variable domain, with the rest obtained from reference TRBV13 and TRBJ1-3, is as follows: AAGVIQSPRHLIKEKRETATLKCYPIPRHDTVYWYQQGPGQDPQFLISFYEKMQSDKGSIPDRFSAQQFSDYHSELNMSSLELGDSALYFCASSPRGSGNTIYFGEGSWLTVV.

This clone was counted only a few times. The CDR3 protein is CAWSGWGAQPQHF. The CDR3 nucleotides are TGTGCCTGGAGTGGGTGGGGAGCTCAGCCCCAGCATTTT. V and J are TRBV30 and TRBJ1-5, with unresolved D. The CDR3 is made up of 13 amino acids. The V and J ends lost 1 base and 6 bases respectively, with 10 bases between them. In germline, CDR1 is GTSNPN, CDR2 SVGIG (reference sequence).

The chain is built from TRBV11-3 and TRBJ2-3; D not certain. The germline gives CDR1 SGHNT, CDR2 YENEEA. CDR3 length: 17 amino acids. The V and J ends lost 4 bases and 2 bases respectively, with 19 bases between them. The DNA for the CDR3 is TGTGCCAGCAGCTCCCTGGTGCAGCTACGATTCACAGATACGCAGTATTTT. Its protein is CASSSLVQLRFTDTQYF.

CDR3 amino acids: CAWTDGVGYGYTF. CDR3 in DNA: TGTGCCTGGACCGACGGTGTAGGGTATGGCTACACCTTC. The rearrangement joins TRBV30 to TRBJ1-2; unclear D gene. The CDR3 length is 13 residues. Trimming removed 4 bases at V and 5 bases at J, with 14 bases between. Germline-derived CDR1 and CDR2 are GTSNPN and SVGIG (reference sequence).

The chain has TRBV27 and TRBJ2-1, with TRBD2 matching 8 bases. Germline CDR1 MNHEY, CDR2 SMNVEV (reference sequence). The junction had 4 bases not matched to a gene; V was cut back by 5 bases and J by 1 base. This CDR3 contains 15 residues. The CDR3 spells CASSVERESYNEQFF. In DNA form, the CDR3 reads TGTGCCAGCAGTGTTGAGCGGGAGTCCTACAATGAGCAGTTCTTC.